The source of this T cell receptor beta chain is a study of beta chain features in type 1 diabetes. Between the trimmed V and J ends, which lost 0 bases and 5 bases, there was a span of 5 bases. The CDR3 spans 12 residues. Germline V gene lookup returns CDR1 SGHNT and CDR2 YYREEE (reference sequence). TCRB transcripts that were expressed got sequenced, as all of the isolated RNA had been reverse transcribed. The data were produced by immunoSEQ multiplex PCR, yet TCRdb's version contains in-frame clones alone and is incomplete. Of some 150,000 clones listed, over 8% are singletons. This clone has at least ten counts.

This chain links TRBV5-4 with TRBJ2-5; D uncertain. The sequenced material came from central memory CD4+ T cells from blood. The TCR was taken from a woman aged 40 to 50 in good health. The CDR3 protein is CASSLAPETQYF. The CDR3 nucleotides are TGTGCCAGCAGCTTGGCCCCGGAGACCCAGTACTTC.